This TCR beta chain stems from a study of cytomegalovirus exposure and HLA in healthy donors. Study outcomes and limitations: Most TCR sequences proved rare, with some public TCRs found in many donors. CMV antigen specificity was confirmed in vitro for a few CMV-associated chains. Being indistinguishable, some V segments were excluded, TRBV6-2 and TRBV6-3 among them.

Both 60 Vbeta primers and 13 Jbeta primers went into the PCR. The repertoire was sequenced with immunoSEQ multiplex PCR; TCRdb's copy has only in-frame clones and lacks some. This table holds fewer than 250,000 clones, under 80% found once. CDR1 MNHEY and CDR2 SMNVEV come from the germline V gene (reference sequence). The CDR3 has 15 residues. V gave up 2 bases and J gave up 3 bases, with 10 bases separating them. As to this clone: What it recognizes is unknown.

This receptor was identified in a man aged 25-45 years in good health and CMV-seropositive. Sequenced material: PBMCs. The rearrangement joins TRBV27 to TRBJ2-2; D is possibly TRBD1 (7 bases). The CDR3 nucleotides are TGTGCCAGCAGTTTAGGCAGGGGGGACACCGGGGAGCTGTTTTTT. This translates into CASSLGRGDTGELFF.